These 23 T cell receptor beta chains share one sample of origin, sequenced in a study of early T cells in non-severe SARS-CoV-2 infection. Each CDR3 protein is one row after TCRdb ran MiXCR on the 5' RACE reads. The sample has around 64,000 distinct CDR3 sequences, roughly 12% seen once. Here the sequenced sample was whole blood, taken at baseline. Receptors originate from an adult who was a healthcare worker with PCR-confirmed SARS-CoV-2 infection or an uninfected control (not recorded which).

At least ten counts were recorded for this clonotype. CDR3 DNA sequence: TGTGCCAGCAGTGTCGGCGGAGCTAAGTACGAGCAGTACTTC. Residues: CASSVGGAKYEQYF. The genes are TRBV28 and TRBJ2-7; D gene ambiguous. This CDR3 has 14 residues. From germline, CDR1 is MDHEN and CDR2 SYDVKM. Trimming shortened V by 5 bases and J by 4 bases, and 15 bases separated the two germline ends.

This clonotype was seen only a few times. The chain uses TRBV29-1 and TRBJ2-3; 15 bases agree with TRBD2. Germline V gives CDR1 SQVTM, CDR2 ANQGSEA. After removal of 6 bases from V and 0 bases from J, the junction contained 7 bases not matched to a gene. This CDR3 is 17 amino acids long. CDR3 nucleotide sequence: TGCAGCGTCTCCGGGACTAGCGGGAGGCCGAGCACAGATACGCAGTATTTT. Translated, it gives CSVSGTSGRPSTDTQYF.

The chain recombines TRBV6-2 or TRBV6-3 with TRBJ2-7; 7 nucleotides line up with TRBD1. This CDR3 contains 14 residues. V lost 7 bases, J lost 5 bases, and 11 bases stayed unmatched. CDR1 is MNHEY, CDR2 SVGEGT, per germline. The CDR3: CASITRTGSNEQYF. DNA for the CDR3: TGTGCCAGCATCACCAGGACAGGTTCCAACGAGCAGTACTTC.

This clonotype was detected many times. This CDR3 is CASSPGTGIQVNTEAFF. In DNA form, the CDR3 reads TGTGCCAGCAGCCCCGGGACAGGGATACAGGTGAACACTGAAGCTTTCTTT. This chain uses TRBV7-9 with TRBJ1-1; 9 positions agree with TRBD1. Per the germline V gene, CDR1 is SEHNR and CDR2 is FQNEAQ (reference sequence). With 5 bases clipped from V and 0 bases from J, the junction kept 10 bases outside the gene matches. The CDR3 extends over 17 amino acids.

In this sample, this clonotype turned up many times. The rearrangement joins TRBV5-1 to TRBJ1-1; D unresolved. V lost 6 bases, J lost 6 bases, and 9 bases lay in between. Germline V CDR1 and CDR2: SGHRS, YFSETQ. The CDR3 loop spans 11 amino acids. The CDR3 sequence is CASNGGSEAFF. The CDR3 nucleotides read TGCGCCAGCAATGGTGGCTCTGAAGCTTTCTTT.

The table lists this clonotype with many counts. The J gene is TRBJ2-7, the V gene TRBV30; D is uncertain. CDR3 length: 11 amino acids. Germline assignment: CDR1 GTSNPN and CDR2 SVGIG (reference sequence). Between the trimmed V and J ends, which lost 1 base and 4 bases, there was a span of 5 bases. The CDR3 DNA is TGTGCCTGGAGTGAGCGTTACGAGCAGTACTTC. It codes for CAWSERYEQYF. The full variable domain, in which reference TRBV30 and TRBJ2-7 provide the parts outside the CDR3, is SQTIHQWPATLVQPVGSPLSLECTVEGTSNPNLYWYRQAAGRGLQLLFYSVGIGQISSEVPQNLSASRPQDRQFILSSKKLLLSDSGFYLCAWSERYEQYFGPGTRLTVT.

This clonotype occurred many times. The rearrangement joins TRBV6-5 to TRBJ1-2, with D maybe TRBD1 (6 bases). The CDR3 spans 15 residues. V gave up 5 bases and J gave up 5 bases, with 18 bases separating them. The germline V gene has CDR1 MNHEY and CDR2 SVGAGI. Here the CDR3 reads CASSLMKGGGYGYTF. CDR3 bases: TGTGCCAGCAGTCTTATGAAGGGGGGAGGATATGGCTACACCTTC.

This clonotype was counted a few times. V usage is TRBV5-1 and J usage is TRBJ2-5; TRBD1 agrees at 9 bases. Looked up from germline, CDR1 is SGHRS and CDR2 is YFSETQ. The J segment lost 5 bases and the V segment lost 4 bases, leaving 9 bases of the junction unmatched. The length of the CDR3 is 15 residues. The DNA for the CDR3 is TGCGCCAGCAGCCCCGGGACAGGGAGGATGGAGACCCAGTACTTC. Encoded protein: CASSPGTGRMETQYF.

This clonotype was picked up a small number of times. The gene calls are TRBV4-1 and TRBJ2-7; 11 bases are shared with TRBD2. The germline CDR1 and CDR2 sequences are MGHRA and YSYEKL. CDR3 length equals 15 residues. The V and J ends lost 1 base and 5 bases, in that order; junction bases with no gene match: 4. In DNA, the CDR3 is TGCGCCAGCAGCCAAGGGAATAGCGGGGGGGACGAGCAGTACTTC. This codes for CASSQGNSGGDEQYF.

At least ten counts were recorded for this clonotype. The gene calls are TRBV12-3 or TRBV12-4 and TRBJ2-3; D is undetermined. CDR3 length: 11 amino acids. The V and J ends lost 3 bases and 6 bases respectively, with 4 bases between them. CDR3 residues: CASSFSDTQYF. CDR3 in DNA: TGTGCCAGCAGTTTTTCGGATACGCAGTATTTT.

This chain connects TRBV12-3 or TRBV12-4 to TRBJ1-5; D remains unclear. The CDR3 runs 13 residues. Trimming took off 6 bases at V and 9 bases at J, with 15 bases between the two ends. CDR3 DNA: TGTGCCAGCAGCCCCGGGGTCCAGACGCCCCAGCATTTT. Translating it yields CASSPGVQTPQHF.

This clonotype was seen only a few times. The chain employs TRBV7-6 and TRBJ2-5; D is possibly TRBD2 (5 bases). Germline assignment: CDR1 SGHVS and CDR2 FNYEAQ. V was trimmed by 6 bases and J by 4 bases, leaving 9 bases between them. The CDR3 has 12 amino acids. Here the CDR3 DNA reads TGTGCCAGCAGTCCTGGGAGAGAGACCCAGTACTTC. The encoded protein is CASSPGRETQYF.

The chain links TRBV7-9 to TRBJ1-4; 12 bases agree with TRBD1. V lost 5 bases, J lost 5 bases, and 6 bases stayed unmatched. This CDR3 has 16 amino acids. Germline loops: CDR1 SEHNR, CDR2 FQNEAQ (reference sequence). The chain's CDR3 is CASSPGQGARNEKLFF. CDR3 bases: TGTGCCAGCAGCCCGGGACAGGGGGCCAGGAATGAAAAACTGTTTTTT.

V usage is TRBV6-2 or TRBV6-3 and J usage is TRBJ2-7; D possibly corresponds to TRBD2 (5 bases). Germline CDR1 and CDR2: MNHEY and SVGEGT. V gave up 2 bases and J gave up 0 bases, with 8 bases separating them. This CDR3 is built from 14 residues. The CDR3 spells CASSYVRDSYEQYF. The CDR3 DNA sequence: TGTGCCAGCAGTTACGTGAGGGACTCCTACGAGCAGTACTTC.

This clonotype has at least ten counts. The chain recombines TRBV6-6 with TRBJ1-1; D not certain. The CDR3 has 14 amino acids. The germline V and J ends were trimmed by 6 bases and 2 bases, with 13 bases remaining between them. CDR1 MNHNY and CDR2 SVGAGI come from the germline V gene (reference sequence). CDR3 sequence reads: CASSDVRVNTEAFF. DNA of the CDR3: TGTGCCAGCAGCGATGTCCGGGTTAACACTGAAGCTTTCTTT.

CDR3 region: CASSQLYSSGAYSNTGELFF. The CDR3 DNA follows: TGTGCCAGCAGCCAATTGTATTCGTCGGGGGCCTATTCGAACACCGGGGAGCTGTTTTTT. The chain is built from TRBV4-2 and TRBJ2-2, with D possibly called TRBD1 or TRBD2 (6 bases each). This CDR3 has 20 amino acids. Trimming shortened V by 2 bases and J by 0 bases, and 22 bases separated the two germline ends. Germline V gene data show CDR1 as LGHNA and CDR2 as YNFKEQ.

Only a few counts were recorded for this clonotype. The chain has TRBV11-2 and TRBJ2-1, with 9 bases fitting TRBD1. Germline CDR1 reads SGHAT; CDR2 reads FQNNGV. With 1 base clipped from V and 3 bases from J, the junction kept 1 base outside the gene matches. This CDR3 has 15 residues. The DNA of the CDR3 is TGTGCCAGCAGCTTAGGACAGGGGGTCTACAATGAGCAGTTCTTC. Translated: CASSLGQGVYNEQFF.

The chain is built from TRBV14 and TRBJ2-7; 9 bases are a match to TRBD1. CDR1 is SGHDN and CDR2 is FVKESK in the germline V gene. The length of the CDR3 is 13 residues. After removal of 5 bases from V and 10 bases from J, the junction contained 9 bases not matched to a gene. The CDR3 DNA reads as TGTGCCAGCAGCTTTTCAGACAGGGGGGGACAGTACTTC. Translating gives CASSFSDRGGQYF.

V gene TRBV14 combines with J gene TRBJ2-3; D call uncertain. Germline assignment: CDR1 SGHDN and CDR2 FVKESK. Trimming removed 4 bases at V and 2 bases at J, with 10 bases between. The CDR3 is 14 residues long. The CDR3 nucleotides are TGTGCCAGCAGCCCCTTTGGGAACACAGATACGCAGTATTTT. Translation gives CASSPFGNTDTQYF.

The V gene is TRBV4-3, the J gene TRBJ2-2; no clear D. The CDR3 sequence is 17 residues long. Germline V lookup: CDR1 LGHNA, CDR2 YSLEER. The germline V and J ends were trimmed by 0 bases and 1 base, with 12 bases remaining between them. DNA for the CDR3: TGCGCCAGCAGCCAAGATAACCAGCGCATGAACACCGGGGAGCTGTTTTTT. Residues: CASSQDNQRMNTGELFF.

This clonotype came up a few times. This chain joins TRBV4-3 and TRBJ2-3; the D is unclear. V was cut by 1 base and J by 2 bases, with 7 bases left in between. There are 14 residues in the CDR3. CDR1 LGHNA and CDR2 YSLEER come from the germline V gene. Here the CDR3 reads CASSQGPYTDTQYF. CDR3 bases: TGCGCCAGCAGCCAAGGACCCTACACAGATACGCAGTATTTT.

This clonotype was seen a handful of times. The chain combines TRBV15 with TRBJ2-5; 7 bases align to TRBD2. The CDR3 runs 15 residues. After removal of 4 bases from V and 2 bases from J, the junction contained 7 bases not matched to a gene. The V gene's germline CDR1 is LNHNV and CDR2 YYDKDF (reference sequence). The CDR3 region is CATSNTRGFQETQYF. The DNA of the CDR3 is TGTGCCACCAGCAACACGCGGGGGTTTCAAGAGACCCAGTACTTC.

The chain employs TRBV29-1 and TRBJ2-7; 7 positions agree with TRBD1. The CDR3 is 13 amino acids. Losses at the gene ends were 6 bases for V and 2 bases for J; bases not matched to a gene: 7. In germline, CDR1 is SQVTM, CDR2 ANQGSEA. The CDR3 region has the DNA TGCAGCGTCGCCGACAGGGACCCCTACGAGCAGTACTTC. Amino acid sequence: CSVADRDPYEQYF.